Here is one T cell receptor beta chain with its context. The protocol was immunoSEQ multiplex PCR, while the TCRdb copy is restricted to in-frame clones and leaves out a portion. This table holds tens of thousands of clones, 85% found once. The data are from a study of PD-L1 blockade in urothelial cancer. Study-wide background: Prior regimens of chemotherapy numbered 0 to 3 per patient.

CDR1 is SGHTA and CDR2 is FQGNSA in the germline V gene. The CDR3 totals 13 residues. Germline trimming cut 5 bases from V and 7 bases from J; bases unmatched to any gene: 4. Sample time point: pretreatment peripheral blood. This TCR came from a man in his forties with urothelial cancer. The source was PBMCs, collected around atezolizumab (anti-PD-L1) treatment. The chain employs TRBV7-2 and TRBJ1-1, with 10 bases matching TRBD1. The CDR3 sequence: CASSPRTGGEAFF. The DNA of the CDR3 is TGTGCCAGCAGCCCACGGACAGGGGGTGAAGCTTTCTTT.